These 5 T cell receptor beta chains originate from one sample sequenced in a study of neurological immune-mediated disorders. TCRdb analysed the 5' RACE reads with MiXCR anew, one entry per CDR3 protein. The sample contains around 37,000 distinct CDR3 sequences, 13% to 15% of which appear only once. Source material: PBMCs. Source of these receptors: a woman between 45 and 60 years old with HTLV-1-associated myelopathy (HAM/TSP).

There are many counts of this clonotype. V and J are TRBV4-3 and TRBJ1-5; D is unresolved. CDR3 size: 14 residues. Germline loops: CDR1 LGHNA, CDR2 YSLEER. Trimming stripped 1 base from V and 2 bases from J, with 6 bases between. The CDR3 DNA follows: TGCGCCAGCAGCCAAGCCGCCGGCAATCAGCCCCAGCATTTT. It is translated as CASSQAAGNQPQHF.

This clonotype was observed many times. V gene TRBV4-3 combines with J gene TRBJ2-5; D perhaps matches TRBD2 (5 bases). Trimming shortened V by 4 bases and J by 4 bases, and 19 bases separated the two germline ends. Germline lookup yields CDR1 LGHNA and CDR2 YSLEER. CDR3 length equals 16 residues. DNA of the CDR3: TGCGCCAGCAGCCTATCCAAGGGCCTAGCCGGAGAGACCCAGTACTTC. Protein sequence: CASSLSKGLAGETQYF.

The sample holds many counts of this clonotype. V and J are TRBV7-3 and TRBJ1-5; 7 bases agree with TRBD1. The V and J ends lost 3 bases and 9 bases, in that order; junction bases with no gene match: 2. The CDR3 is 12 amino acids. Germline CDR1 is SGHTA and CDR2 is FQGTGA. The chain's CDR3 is CASSFQGGPQHF. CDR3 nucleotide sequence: TGTGCCAGCAGCTTCCAGGGGGGGCCCCAGCATTTT.

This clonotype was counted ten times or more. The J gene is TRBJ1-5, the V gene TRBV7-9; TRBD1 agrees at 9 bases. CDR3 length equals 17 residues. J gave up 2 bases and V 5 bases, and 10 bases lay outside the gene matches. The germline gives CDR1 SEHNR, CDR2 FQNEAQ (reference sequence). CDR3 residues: CASSPGGTGMGNQPQHF. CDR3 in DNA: TGTGCCAGCAGCCCAGGGGGGACAGGGATGGGCAATCAGCCCCAGCATTTT.

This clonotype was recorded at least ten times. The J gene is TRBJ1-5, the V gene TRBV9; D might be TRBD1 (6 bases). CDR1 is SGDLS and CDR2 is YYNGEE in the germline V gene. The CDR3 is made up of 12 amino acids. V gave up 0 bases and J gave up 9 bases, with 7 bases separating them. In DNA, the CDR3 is TGTGCCAGCAGCGTAGAGGGGGGGCCCCAGCATTTT. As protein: CASSVEGGPQHF.